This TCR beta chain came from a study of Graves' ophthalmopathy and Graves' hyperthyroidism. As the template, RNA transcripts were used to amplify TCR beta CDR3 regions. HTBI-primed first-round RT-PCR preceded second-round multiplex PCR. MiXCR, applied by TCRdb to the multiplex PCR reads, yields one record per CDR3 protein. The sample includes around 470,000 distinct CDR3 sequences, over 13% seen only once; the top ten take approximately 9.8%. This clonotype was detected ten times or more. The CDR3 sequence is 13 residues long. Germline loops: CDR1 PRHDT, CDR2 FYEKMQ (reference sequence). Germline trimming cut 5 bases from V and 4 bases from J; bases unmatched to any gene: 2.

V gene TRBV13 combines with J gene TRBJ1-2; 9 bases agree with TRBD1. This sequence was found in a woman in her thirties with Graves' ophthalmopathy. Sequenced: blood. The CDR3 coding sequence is TGTGCCAGCAGCCGACAGGGGGGCTATGGCTACACCTTC. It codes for CASSRQGGYGYTF.